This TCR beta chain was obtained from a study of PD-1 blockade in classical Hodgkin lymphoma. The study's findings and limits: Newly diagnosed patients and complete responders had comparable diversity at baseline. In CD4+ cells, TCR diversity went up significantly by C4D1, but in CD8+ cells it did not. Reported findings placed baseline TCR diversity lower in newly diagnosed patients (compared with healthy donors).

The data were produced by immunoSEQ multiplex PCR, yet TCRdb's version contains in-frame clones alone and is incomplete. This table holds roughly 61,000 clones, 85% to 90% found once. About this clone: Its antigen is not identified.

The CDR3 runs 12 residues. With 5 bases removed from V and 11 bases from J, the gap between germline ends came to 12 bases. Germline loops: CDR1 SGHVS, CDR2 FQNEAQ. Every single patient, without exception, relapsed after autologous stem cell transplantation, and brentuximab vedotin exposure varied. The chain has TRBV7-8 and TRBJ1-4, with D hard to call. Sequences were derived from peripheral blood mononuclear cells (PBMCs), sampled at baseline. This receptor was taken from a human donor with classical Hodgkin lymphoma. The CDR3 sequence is CASSPLSGKLFF. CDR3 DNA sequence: TGTGCCAGCAGCCCCTTGAGCGGGAAACTGTTTTTT.